A single sample is the source of the 11 T cell receptor beta chains below, sequenced in a study of PD-1 blockade in classical Hodgkin lymphoma. Noted time point: cycle 4 day 1 (C4D1), after less than 7 weeks of nivolumab. Relapse was seen in all patients after autologous stem cell transplantation, and brentuximab vedotin exposure was variable. Repertoires were generated with immunoSEQ multiplex PCR, while TCRdb's copy carries only in-frame clones and drops some. The repertoire holds around 23,000 clones, with roughly 88% as singletons. Material: peripheral blood mononuclear cells (PBMCs), obtained before the fourth cycle of nivolumab. Receptor source: a human donor with classical Hodgkin lymphoma.

This chain connects TRBV6-6 to TRBJ2-2, with 9 nucleotides matching TRBD2. This CDR3 region has 15 residues. V was pared by 4 bases and J by 2 bases, with 2 bases of the junction left unmatched. Germline CDR1 MNHNY, CDR2 SVGAGI (reference sequence). For the CDR3, the DNA is TGTGCCAGCAGTTTTAGCGGGGGAAACACCGGGGAGCTGTTTTTT. It encodes CASSFSGGNTGELFF.

This chain connects TRBV7-8 to TRBJ1-2; the match to TRBD1 covers 12 bases. CDR1 is SGHVS, CDR2 FQNEAQ, per germline. This CDR3 region has 16 residues. The V segment lost 4 bases and the J segment 4 bases; nucleotides outside the gene matches: 7. CDR3 sequence (DNA): TGTGCCAGCAGCTCCTCCGGGACAGGGGGCTTCTATGGCTACACCTTC. It yields the protein CASSSSGTGGFYGYTF.

V and J are TRBV6-7 and TRBJ2-2; D not certain. TRBV6-7 is designated an ORF whose function remains uncertain. V gave up 6 bases and J gave up 0 bases, with 11 bases separating them. This CDR3 region has 15 residues. CDR3 bases: TGTGCCAGCAGCCCTCGGACCCCGAACACCGGGGAGCTGTTTTTT. It yields the protein CASSPRTPNTGELFF.

The chain employs TRBV5-4 and TRBJ2-3; 7 nucleotides match TRBD1. Germline CDR1 and CDR2: SGHNT and YYREEE (reference sequence). The CDR3 has 14 residues. Unmatched junction bases numbered 2, after V lost 2 bases and J lost 2 bases. CDR3 bases: TGTGCCAGCAGCTTAACAGGGGACACAGATACGCAGTATTTT. It is translated as CASSLTGDTDTQYF. Together with reference TRBV5-4 and TRBJ2-3, the CDR3 gives the full variable domain: ETGVTQSPTHLIKTRGQQVTLRCSSQSGHNTVSWYQQALGQGPQFIFQYYREEENGRGNFPPRFSGLQFPNYSSELNVNALELDDSALYLCASSLTGDTDTQYFGPGTRLTVL.

The rearrangement uses TRBV2 and TRBJ1-5; TRBD1 matches 8 bases. V shed 4 bases, J shed 7 bases, and the junction held 6 bases outside the gene matches. The CDR3 is 14 amino acids. Germline CDR1 is SNHLY and CDR2 is FYNNEI. CDR3 DNA: TGTGCCAGCAGTGGGACAGGGATGGTACAGCCCCAGCATTTT. Amino acid sequence: CASSGTGMVQPQHF.

V gene TRBV15 combines with J gene TRBJ2-7; the D gene could be TRBD1 or TRBD2 (5 bases each). The CDR3 runs 14 residues. Germline assignment: CDR1 LNHNV and CDR2 YYDKDF (reference sequence). V lost 4 bases to trimming and J lost 2 bases, with 12 bases between them. The CDR3 coding sequence is TGTGCCACCAGCAACCGGGACCGCACCTACGAGCAGTACTTC. Its translation is CATSNRDRTYEQYF.

The gene calls are TRBV5-1 and TRBJ2-6, with TRBD1 matching 9 bases. The CDR3 loop spans 17 amino acids. Germline CDR1 and CDR2: SGHRS and YFSETQ. The trim removed 5 bases at V and 2 bases at J, leaving 8 bases unmatched. In DNA, the CDR3 is TGCGCCAGCAGTCGGACAGGGGTGGTAACTGGGGCCAACGTCCTGACTTTC. Its protein product is CASSRTGVVTGANVLTF.

This chain uses TRBV6-5 with TRBJ2-7, with TRBD1 matching 8 bases. V was clipped by 6 bases and J by 2 bases; unmatched bases: 3. Germline V gene sequence: CDR1 MNHEY, CDR2 SVGAGI. The CDR3 consists of 13 residues. The CDR3 protein is CASRPDRAYEQYF. The DNA of the CDR3 is TGTGCCAGCAGACCGGACAGGGCCTACGAGCAGTACTTC.

The rearrangement uses TRBV15 and TRBJ2-2; D is undetermined. The CDR3 consists of 13 residues. V lost 0 bases, J lost 8 bases, and 7 bases lay in between. The germline V gene encodes CDR1 LNHNV and CDR2 YYDKDF (reference sequence). The CDR3 reads CATSRENWGELFF. Written as DNA, the CDR3 is TGTGCCACCAGCAGAGAGAATTGGGGGGAGCTGTTTTTT.

In this sample, this clone is large. The V and J genes are TRBV4-2 and TRBJ2-1; D is uncertain. This CDR3 has 14 residues. Germline V gene sequence: CDR1 LGHNA, CDR2 YNFKEQ. Trimming left V 4 bases short and J 5 bases short, with 12 bases between. The CDR3 coding sequence is TGTGCCAGCAGCCCCTTGACTGTGGACAATGAGCAGTTCTTC. It encodes CASSPLTVDNEQFF.

In nucleotides, the CDR3 is TGCAGCGCAAGACAGGGCTGGGGCACAGATACGCAGTATTTT. Amino acid sequence: CSARQGWGTDTQYF. This sequence joins TRBV29-1 and TRBJ2-3; TRBD1 matches at 7 bases. The CDR3 runs 14 residues. Trimming cost V 7 bases and J 1 base; bases outside gene matches: 8. CDR1 and CDR2 (germline): SQVTM, ANQGSEA.